Ten or more counts support the clone carrying this T cell receptor beta chain. Its antigen remains unknown. V was clipped by 3 bases and J by 4 bases; unmatched bases: 1. The CDR3 has 13 residues. TCRbeta libraries were built with three rounds of nested PCR, modified from ARM-PCR. From the multiplex PCR reads, TCRdb called clonotypes with MiXCR, one entry per CDR3 protein. Among 100,000 to 150,000 distinct CDR3 sequences listed, approximately 71% were seen once. The data derive from a study of tumor and adjacent non-tumor tissue in lung cancer. Study background: Histology: 11 to 13 adenocarcinoma, a couple of squamous cell carcinoma, 1 small cell lung cancer.

The study, taken as a whole, reports: Shorter survival was associated with higher TCR diversity in tumors. Compared with tumor, normal lung showed significantly lower TCR diversity.

This sample's RNA came from whole unsorted tissue. This receptor was taken from a man aged 25-45 years with non-small cell lung cancer. What was sequenced was lung tumor tissue. The chain has TRBV12-3 or TRBV12-4 and TRBJ1-2; 8 bases map to TRBD1. CDR3 residues: CASSFTGGYGYTF. The CDR3 bases are TGTGCCAGCAGTTTCACAGGGGGCTATGGCTACACCTTC.